Below, one TCR beta chain is given with its context. The record originates from a study of cytomegalovirus exposure and HLA in healthy donors. Germline V gene lookup returns CDR1 SGHTA and CDR2 FQGNSA. V lost 4 bases and J 3 bases, leaving 13 bases between the germline ends. The CDR3 is made up of 15 amino acids. In the PCR, 60 Vbeta and 13 Jbeta primers were used. Clones were sequenced by immunoSEQ multiplex PCR, and TCRdb holds only the in-frame ones, with some missing. The data contain about 120,000 clones, roughly 79% of them singletons. The genes are TRBV7-2 and TRBJ2-1; TRBD2 is a possible D gene (5 bases). The TCR sequence derives from a middle-aged woman in good health and CMV-seronegative. The sequenced sample consisted of PBMCs. The CDR3 loop reads CASSSRVAYYNEQFF. The CDR3 DNA follows: TGTGCCAGCAGCTCCCGGGTAGCGTACTACAATGAGCAGTTCTTC.